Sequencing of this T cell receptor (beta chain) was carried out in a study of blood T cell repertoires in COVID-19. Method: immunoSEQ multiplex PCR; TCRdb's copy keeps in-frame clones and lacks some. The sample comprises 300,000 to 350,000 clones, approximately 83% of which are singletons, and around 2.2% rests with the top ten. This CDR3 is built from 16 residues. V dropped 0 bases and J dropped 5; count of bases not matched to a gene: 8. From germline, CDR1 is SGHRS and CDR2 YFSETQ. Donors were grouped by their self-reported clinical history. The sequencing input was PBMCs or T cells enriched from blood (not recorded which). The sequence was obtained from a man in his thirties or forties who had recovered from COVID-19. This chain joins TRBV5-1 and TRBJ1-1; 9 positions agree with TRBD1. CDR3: CASSLAFSGTGTEAFF. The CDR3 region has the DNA TGCGCCAGCAGCTTGGCCTTTTCCGGGACAGGGACTGAAGCTTTCTTT.